Below, 13 T cell receptor beta chains from the same sample are listed, as sequenced in a study of blood T cell repertoires in COVID-19. Produced via immunoSEQ multiplex PCR; TCRdb's table is partial and in-frame only. Among about 75,000 clones listed, roughly 70% were seen once. Sequences were obtained from peripheral blood. The receptors were sampled from a human donor with acute or convalescent COVID-19. The donor label of this sample is uncertain.

This chain joins TRBV15 and TRBJ2-7; TRBD1 aligns across 7 bases. V was clipped by 0 bases and J by 5 bases; unmatched bases: 16. The CDR3 runs 18 residues. Germline loops: CDR1 LNHNV, CDR2 YYDKDF (reference sequence). DNA for the CDR3: TGTGCCACCAGCAGAGAGAGGGGGCTCTATGGCAGGGGCAACGAGCAGTACTTC. It yields the protein CATSRERGLYGRGNEQYF.

The rearrangement uses TRBV7-2 and TRBJ1-2; tentative D call: TRBD1 (5 bases). The CDR3 is 15 amino acids. Germline values: CDR1 SGHTA, CDR2 FQGNSA. The V end lost 1 base, the J end lost 5 bases, and 14 bases lay between the germline ends. CDR3 loop: CASSLEQASFYGYTF. In DNA form, the CDR3 reads TGTGCCAGCAGCTTAGAACAGGCGTCTTTTTATGGCTACACCTTC. Full variable domain (missing parts from reference TRBV7-2 and TRBJ1-2): GAGVSQSPSNKVTEKGKDVELRCDPISGHTALYWYRQSLGQGLEFLIYFQGNSAPDKSGLPSDRFSAERTGGSVSTLTIQRTQQEDSAVYLCASSLEQASFYGYTFGSGTRLTVV.

This chain links TRBV3-1 (or the pseudogene TRBV3-2) with TRBJ2-2; 7 nucleotides line up with TRBD2. Germline CDR1 and CDR2: LGHDT and YNNKEL (reference sequence). V dropped 6 bases and J dropped 2; count of bases not matched to a gene: 3. This CDR3 is built from 14 residues. In nucleotides, the CDR3 is TGTGCCAGCAGAGCGGGGCCAAACACCGGGGAGCTGTTTTTT. This sequence encodes CASRAGPNTGELFF.

The chain is built from TRBV15 and TRBJ1-5; 10 bases align to TRBD1. In germline, CDR1 is LNHNV, CDR2 YYDKDF (reference sequence). Unmatched junction bases numbered 4, after V lost 5 bases and J lost 3 bases. CDR3 length equals 15 residues. DNA for the CDR3: TGTGCCACCAGCGGAGGGACAGGGGCCAATCAGCCCCAGCATTTT. Residues: CATSGGTGANQPQHF.

The chain joins TRBV5-6 to TRBJ1-2, with D tentatively TRBD1 (5 bases). V was clipped by 4 bases and J by 0 bases, with 13 bases between them. Germline V gene lookup returns CDR1 SGHDT and CDR2 YYEEEE. This CDR3 is 15 amino acids long. The CDR3 DNA is TGTGCCAGCAGCAGAATGGACACCTCTAACTATGGCTACACCTTC. It encodes CASSRMDTSNYGYTF.

The chain is built from TRBV2 and TRBJ1-1, with D maybe TRBD1 (5 bases). Deletions cut 5 bases from V and 2 bases from J, with 18 bases between. The CDR3 is 16 residues long. Germline V gene data show CDR1 as SNHLY and CDR2 as FYNNEI. CDR3 loop: CASSPAGLYPNTEAFF. The CDR3 DNA is TGTGCCAGCAGTCCCGCAGGGCTCTACCCAAACACTGAAGCTTTCTTT.

The chain joins TRBV11-3 to TRBJ2-1; no clear D gene. The CDR3 has 16 residues. Germline assignment: CDR1 SGHNT and CDR2 YENEEA. The V end was cut by 4 bases, the J end by 0 bases, with 13 bases between. The DNA of the CDR3 is TGTGCCAGCAGCTCCCAGAGGCCTAACTCCTACAATGAGCAGTTCTTC. Translating it yields CASSSQRPNSYNEQFF.

This clone has just a few counts. The rearrangement links TRBV5-1 to TRBJ2-7; possible D gene TRBD2, 6 bases. Trimming removed 2 bases from V and 6 bases from J, with 15 bases in between. CDR1 SGHRS and CDR2 YFSETQ come from the germline V gene. This CDR3 is built from 14 residues. CDR3 bases: TGCGCCAGCAGCTTAGGGCAGGGAGGATCCGAGCAGTACGTC. Translation gives CASSLGQGGSEQYV.

The chain uses TRBV28 and TRBJ2-7; D is possibly TRBD2 (5 bases). The CDR3 covers 15 residues. Germline V CDR1 and CDR2: MDHEN, SYDVKM. Deletions cut 5 bases from V and 6 bases from J, with 20 bases between. The CDR3 loop is CASSRPSFSLPEQYF. CDR3 DNA: TGTGCCAGCAGTCGCCCTAGCTTCAGTCTTCCCGAGCAGTACTTC.

V is TRBV3-1 (or the pseudogene TRBV3-2) and J is TRBJ2-1, with D perhaps TRBD1 (5 bases). Trimming took off 4 bases at V and 6 bases at J, with 10 bases between the two ends. Germline-derived CDR1 and CDR2 are LGHDT and YNNKEL (reference sequence). The CDR3 loop spans 13 amino acids. CDR3 residues: CASSRGSGNEQFF. In nucleotides, the CDR3 is TGTGCCAGCAGCCGGGGCTCGGGCAATGAGCAGTTCTTC.

This chain's CDR3 is CASSGQGRSGANVLTF. CDR3 bases: TGCGCCAGCAGTGGACAGGGACGCTCTGGGGCCAACGTCCTGACTTTC. The chain is built from TRBV10-2 and TRBJ2-6, with 7 bases aligning to TRBD1. The germline V gene has CDR1 WSHSY and CDR2 SAAADI. The length of the CDR3 is 16 residues. V gave up 4 bases and J gave up 0 bases; unmatched junction bases: 3.

This sequence joins TRBV7-2 and TRBJ2-1; D is ambiguous. V lost 5 bases, J lost 7 bases, and 15 bases lay in between. CDR1 and CDR2 from the germline V gene are SGHTA and FQGNSA. CDR3 length: 14 residues. The CDR3 DNA reads TGTGCCAGCAGCCCCGAGTCGGGTAGAAATGAGCAGTTCTTC. Encoded protein: CASSPESGRNEQFF.

CDR3 in amino acids: CASSPGQIGKLFF. Here the CDR3 DNA reads TGTGCCAGCAGCCCGGGACAGATCGGAAAACTGTTTTTT. The chain combines TRBV3-1 (or the pseudogene TRBV3-2) with TRBJ1-4; 7 bases align to TRBD1. CDR3 length: 13 amino acids. The germline V gene has CDR1 LGHDT and CDR2 YNNKEL (reference sequence). J lost 10 bases, V lost 4 bases, and 6 bases had no gene match.